This entry lists 3 T cell receptor beta chains sequenced from one sample in a study of shared clonotypes between healthy human individuals (dated by TCRdb to the early 2020s). The library was built by means of the immunoSEQ multiplex PCR assay. Imported from immuneACCESS, the table was reduced by TCRdb to in-frame sequences with V and J called. These copies leave out some clones; in studies compared against another copy, an unresolved V gene accounts for under half, and the cause of the remainder is not known. The sample table lists about 660,000 clones, 74% of them with a count of one. The ten largest make up about 1.7% of the sample. Source material: memory CD4+ T cells sorted from blood. What the cell subset or site label conveys for this sample: CD45RA-negative fraction. The receptors here all came from a woman younger than 45 in good health.

This chain links TRBV6-1 with TRBJ2-1; perhaps TRBD2 as D (6 bases). Germline loops: CDR1 MNHNS, CDR2 SASEGT. The V and J ends lost 2 bases and 6 bases respectively, with 14 bases between them. CDR3 size: 15 residues. CDR3 nucleotides: TGTGCCAGCAGTGAAAGTGTCGGACTATTCAATGAGCAGTTCTTC. Amino acids: CASSESVGLFNEQFF.

This CDR3 reads CARSTGGARRGQPQHF. In DNA, the CDR3 is TGTGCCAGATCGACAGGGGGCGCGCGGAGGGGTCAGCCCCAGCATTTT. V gene TRBV19 combines with J gene TRBJ1-5; 10 bases agree with TRBD1. Unmatched junction bases numbered 14, after V lost 9 bases and J lost 6 bases. Germline CDR1 is LNHDA and CDR2 is SQIVND (reference sequence). CDR3 length equals 16 residues.

This clone was seen only a few times. CDR3 sequence: CASSFGYYGYTF. The DNA for the CDR3 is TGCGCCAGCAGCTTCGGGTACTATGGCTACACCTTC. The chain recombines TRBV5-1 with TRBJ1-2, with D hard to call. V lost 2 bases to trimming and J lost 3 bases, with 5 bases between them. This CDR3 comprises 12 residues. Germline CDR1 SGHRS, CDR2 YFSETQ.